Listed below are T cell receptor beta chains from one sample, sequenced in a study of blood T cell repertoires in COVID-19. Sequencing used immunoSEQ multiplex PCR; TCRdb keeps in-frame clones, though not all of them. Found here are around 160,000 clones, about nine tenths of them singletons; the top ten hold 2.3%. Sequencing was carried out using peripheral blood. These receptors were obtained from a human donor in a cohort sampled during active COVID-19. The CDR3 runs from the conserved cysteine through the conserved F or W. A D gene is named only where the DNA matches it firmly.

D | V | CDR3
. | TRBV6-6 | CASSHGWGGPNEQYF
TRBD1 | TRBV7-9 | CASSADRAGANVLTF
. | TRBV7-2 | CASSPRQGSNTEAFF
. | TRBV6-2/TRBV6-3 | CASSDFAGELFF
. | TRBV20-1 | CRVGAGTEAFF
TRBD1 | TRBV6-5 | CASSYRGQANAEAFF
. | TRBV7-2 | CASSRDISNYGYTF
. | TRBV11-3 | CASSFTGTTEAFF
. | TRBV15 | CATSREWGVDEQFF
. | TRBV7-3 | CASSLDTAGELFF
. | TRBV5-4 | CASSFLLPREWTDTQYF
. | TRBV4-3 | CASSQGTVSRQNIQYF
TRBD2 | TRBV18 | CASSPLLRLAGANEQFF
. | TRBV5-6 | CASSWRRTEYGYTF
TRBD2 | TRBV7-2 | CARRGGRSYNEQFF
. | TRBV30 | CAWTPGLLSGSYNSPLHF
. | TRBV6-5 | CASTLGARGADEQYF
TRBD2 | TRBV27 | CASSSFSGSSYNEQFF
. | TRBV28 | CASREAGNSNQPQHF